The following is a T cell receptor beta chain sequence with its context. Method: immunoSEQ multiplex PCR; TCRdb's copy keeps in-frame clones and lacks some. The top ten hold about 0.9% of the sample, which has tens of thousands of clones, 96% seen once. The data were obtained in a study of T cell changes during pregnancy in multiple sclerosis. The receptor comes from a female donor with multiple sclerosis, enrolled in a pregnancy study. The sample in question was peripheral blood, obtained in the second trimester of pregnancy.

CDR3 residues: CASSPDSYNEQFF. The CDR3 region has the DNA TGTGCCAGCAGCCCGGACTCTTACAATGAGCAGTTCTTC. V gene TRBV27 combines with J gene TRBJ2-1, with D perhaps TRBD2 (5 bases). Trimming removed 6 bases from V and 4 bases from J, with 10 bases in between. Germline CDR1 reads MNHEY; CDR2 reads SMNVEV (reference sequence). The CDR3 has 13 residues.